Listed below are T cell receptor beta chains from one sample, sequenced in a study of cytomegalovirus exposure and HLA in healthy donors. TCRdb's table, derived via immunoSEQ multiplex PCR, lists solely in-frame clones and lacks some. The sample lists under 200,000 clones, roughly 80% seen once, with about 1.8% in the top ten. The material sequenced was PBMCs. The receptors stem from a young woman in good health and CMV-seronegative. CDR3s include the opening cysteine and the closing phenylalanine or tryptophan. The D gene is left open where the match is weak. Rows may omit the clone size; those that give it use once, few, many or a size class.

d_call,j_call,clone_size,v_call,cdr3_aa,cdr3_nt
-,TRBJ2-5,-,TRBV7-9,CASSLISETQYF,TGTGCCAGCAGCTTAATCTCGGAGACCCAGTACTTC
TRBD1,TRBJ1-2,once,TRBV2,CASSEIGTGGCGYTF,TGTGCCAGCAGTGAAATCGGCACAGGGGGATGTGGCTACACCTTC
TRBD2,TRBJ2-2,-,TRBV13,CASSSGLAGGYTGELFF,TGTGCCAGCAGCTCCGGACTAGCGGGAGGCTACACCGGGGAGCTGTTTTTT
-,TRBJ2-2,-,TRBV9,CASSVASYTGELFF,TGTGCCAGCAGCGTAGCATCATACACCGGGGAGCTGTTTTTT
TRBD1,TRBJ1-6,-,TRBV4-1,CASSQGEQGYFNSPLHF,TGCGCCAGCAGCCAAGGGGAACAGGGGTATTTCAATTCACCCCTCCACTTT
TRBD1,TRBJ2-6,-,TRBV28,CASRAGGAIPGANVLTF,TGTGCCAGCAGGGCAGGGGGCGCGATTCCCGGGGCCAACGTCCTGACTTTC
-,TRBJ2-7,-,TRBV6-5,CASTEMRDNRYEQYF,TGTGCCAGCACCGAGATGCGGGATAACCGCTACGAGCAGTACTTC
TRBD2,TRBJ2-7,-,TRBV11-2,CASSLGTSGRVLEQYF,TGTGCCAGCAGCTTAGGGACTAGCGGGAGGGTTTTGGAGCAGTACTTC
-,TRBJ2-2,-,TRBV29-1,CSVSGGGSSAGELFF,TGCAGCGTTTCGGGGGGCGGGAGTTCGGCCGGGGAGCTGTTTTTT
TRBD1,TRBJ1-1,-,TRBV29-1,CSVEGMRGRRDTEAFF,TGCAGCGTTGAGGGTATGAGGGGGCGCCGGGACACTGAAGCTTTCTTT
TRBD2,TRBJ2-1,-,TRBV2,CASSSAPTSGRSNEQFF,TGTGCCAGCAGTTCTGCGCCGACTAGCGGGAGGTCGAATGAGCAGTTCTTC
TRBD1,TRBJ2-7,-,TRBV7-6,CASSWGQGRVYEQYF,TGTGCCAGCAGCTGGGGACAGGGAAGGGTGTACGAGCAGTACTTC
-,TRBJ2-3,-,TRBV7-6,CASSLARTDTQYF,TGTGCCAGCAGCTTAGCGAGGACAGATACGCAGTATTTT
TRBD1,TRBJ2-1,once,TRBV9,CASSVGKGGALNEQFF,TGTGCCAGCAGCGTAGGTAAAGGGGGCGCACTCAATGAGCAGTTCTTC
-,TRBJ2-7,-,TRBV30,CAWDLGGYEQYF,TGTGCCTGGGACCTCGGGGGCTACGAGCAGTACTTC
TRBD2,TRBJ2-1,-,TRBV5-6,CASSYGLAGEYEQFF,TGTGCCAGCAGCTACGGACTAGCGGGAGAGTATGAGCAGTTCTTC
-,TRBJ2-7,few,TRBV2,CASSPDIFYSYEQYF,TGTGCCAGCAGCCCTGACATCTTTTACTCCTACGAGCAGTACTTC
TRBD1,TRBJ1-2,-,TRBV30,CAWSVTGDSYGYTF,TGTGCCTGGAGTGTGACAGGGGATTCCTATGGCTACACCTTC
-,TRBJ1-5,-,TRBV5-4,CASSLQGQPQHF,TGTGCCAGCAGCCTACAGGGTCAGCCCCAGCATTTT
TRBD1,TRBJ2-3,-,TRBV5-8,CASPPGWGTGMPSTDTQYF,TGTGCCAGCCCGCCAGGGTGGGGGACAGGGATGCCAAGCACAGATACGCAGTATTTT
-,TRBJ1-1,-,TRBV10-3,CAISDSPGQNTEAFF,TGTGCCATCAGTGACTCCCCGGGACAGAACACTGAAGCTTTCTTT
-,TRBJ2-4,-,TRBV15,CATSRVGAAAKNIQYF,TGTGCCACCAGCAGAGTAGGGGCGGCGGCCAAAAACATTCAGTACTTC
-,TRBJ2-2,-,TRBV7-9,CASSPRAANTGELFF,TGTGCCAGCAGCCCGCGAGCGGCGAACACCGGGGAGCTGTTTTTT
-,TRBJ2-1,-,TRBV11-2,CASSLAPRGNEQFF,TGTGCCAGCAGCTTAGCCCCCCGGGGGAATGAGCAGTTCTTC
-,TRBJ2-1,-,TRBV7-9,CASSLLFQNNEQFF,TGTGCCAGCAGCTTACTTTTCCAGAACAATGAGCAGTTCTTC
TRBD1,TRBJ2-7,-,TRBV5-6,CASSPDRGYEQYF,TGTGCCAGCAGCCCAGACAGGGGATACGAGCAGTACTTC
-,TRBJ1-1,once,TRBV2,CASKSHGLMNTEAFF,TGTGCCAGCAAGTCTCACGGTCTCATGAACACTGAAGCTTTCTTT
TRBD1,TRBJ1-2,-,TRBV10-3,CAITEGQGPYGYTF,TGTGCCATCACCGAGGGACAGGGACCCTATGGCTACACCTTC
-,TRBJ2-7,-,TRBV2,CASSEWGPGEQYF,TGTGCCAGCAGTGAATGGGGGCCTGGGGAGCAGTACTTC
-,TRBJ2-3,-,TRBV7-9,CASSLGADTQYF,TGTGCCAGCAGCTTGGGGGCGGATACGCAGTATTTT
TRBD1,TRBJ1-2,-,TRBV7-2,CASSVRQGPNGYTF,TGTGCCAGCAGCGTCCGACAGGGCCCGAATGGCTACACCTTC
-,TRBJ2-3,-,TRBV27,CASSLGEEGPDTQYF,TGTGCCAGCAGTTTAGGGGAGGAAGGGCCAGATACGCAGTATTTT
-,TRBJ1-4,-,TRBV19,CASSPMMTVRNEKLFF,TGTGCCAGTAGCCCGATGATGACAGTGCGTAATGAAAAACTGTTTTTT
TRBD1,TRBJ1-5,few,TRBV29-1,CSVRQGAQPQHF,TGCAGCGTTCGACAGGGGGCCCAGCCCCAGCATTTT
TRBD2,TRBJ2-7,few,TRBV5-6,CASSRALAGDYEQYF,TGTGCCAGCAGCCGAGCACTAGCGGGCGACTACGAGCAGTACTTC
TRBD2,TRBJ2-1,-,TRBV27,CASSPLTSGRPEQFF,TGTGCCAGCAGTCCGCTGACTAGCGGGAGACCCGAGCAGTTCTTC
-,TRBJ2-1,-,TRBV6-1,CASSAIPRNEQFF,TGTGCCAGCAGTGCAATTCCCAGAAATGAGCAGTTCTTC
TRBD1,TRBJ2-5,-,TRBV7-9,CASSTRTGYQETQYF,TGTGCCAGCAGCACGAGGACAGGATATCAAGAGACCCAGTACTTC
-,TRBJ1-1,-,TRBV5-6,CASSLTGIMGPEAFF,TGTGCCAGCAGCTTAACCGGGATCATGGGCCCCGAAGCTTTCTTT
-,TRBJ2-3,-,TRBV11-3,CASSLPSDTQYF,TGTGCCAGCAGCCTACCGTCAGATACGCAGTATTTT
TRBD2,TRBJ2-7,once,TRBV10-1,CASSDGLGTTYEQYF,TGCGCCAGCAGTGATGGACTAGGAACCACCTACGAGCAGTACTTC